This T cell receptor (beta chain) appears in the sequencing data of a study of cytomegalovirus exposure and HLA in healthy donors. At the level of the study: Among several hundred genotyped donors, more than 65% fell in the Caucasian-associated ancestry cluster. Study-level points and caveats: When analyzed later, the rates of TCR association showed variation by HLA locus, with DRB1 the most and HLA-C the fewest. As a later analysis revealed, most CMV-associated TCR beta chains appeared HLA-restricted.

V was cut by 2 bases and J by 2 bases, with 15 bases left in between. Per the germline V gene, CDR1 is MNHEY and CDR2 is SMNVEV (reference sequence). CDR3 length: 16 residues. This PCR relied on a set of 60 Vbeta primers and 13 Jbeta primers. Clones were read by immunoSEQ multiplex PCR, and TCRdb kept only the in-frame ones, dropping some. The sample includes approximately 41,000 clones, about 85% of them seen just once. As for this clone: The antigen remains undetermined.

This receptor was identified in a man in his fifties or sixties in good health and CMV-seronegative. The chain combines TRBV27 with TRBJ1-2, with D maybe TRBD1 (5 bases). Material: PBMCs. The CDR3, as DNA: TGTGCCAGCAGTTTAGACAGTAGAGCTCGAAACTATGGCTACACCTTC. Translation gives CASSLDSRARNYGYTF.